This T cell receptor beta chain was retrieved from a study of CD8 T cells in Susac syndrome. CDR1 and CDR2 from the germline V gene are MGHRA and YSYEKL. This CDR3 is 13 amino acids long. V trimming: 6 bases; J trimming: 7 bases; junction bases outside the gene matches: 6. RNA totalling roughly 0.45 to 1 ug underwent reverse transcription with random hexamers. The amplification used immunoSEQ multiplex PCR on TCR beta CDR3; it spanned 54 Vbeta and 13 Jbeta. TCRdb reprocessed the immunoSEQ multiplex PCR reads via MiXCR and lists one record per CDR3 protein. Among about 300,000 distinct CDR3 sequences, roughly 90% were seen once, and the ten largest hold about 0.17%. TCR beta sequences were obtained from blood CD8+ and CD4+ T cells.

The sample taken for sequencing was CD8+ T cells from PBMCs. This clonotype was obtained from a human donor with multiple sclerosis. The V and J genes are TRBV4-1 and TRBJ2-5, with 9 nucleotides matching TRBD1. The CDR3 sequence is CASSPGQGGTQYF. DNA for the CDR3: TGCGCCAGCAGTCCGGGACAGGGTGGGACCCAGTACTTC.